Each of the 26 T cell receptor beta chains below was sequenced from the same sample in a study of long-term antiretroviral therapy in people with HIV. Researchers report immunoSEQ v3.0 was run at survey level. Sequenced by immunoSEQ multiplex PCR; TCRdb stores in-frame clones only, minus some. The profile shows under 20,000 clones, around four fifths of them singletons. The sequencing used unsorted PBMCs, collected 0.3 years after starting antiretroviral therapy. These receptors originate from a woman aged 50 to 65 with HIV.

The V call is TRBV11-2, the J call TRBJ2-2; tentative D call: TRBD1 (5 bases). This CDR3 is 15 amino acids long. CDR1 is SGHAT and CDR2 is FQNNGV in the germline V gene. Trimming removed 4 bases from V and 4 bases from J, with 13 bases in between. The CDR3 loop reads CASSSTVDGTGELFF. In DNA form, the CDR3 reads TGTGCCAGCAGCTCGACAGTGGATGGCACCGGGGAGCTGTTTTTT. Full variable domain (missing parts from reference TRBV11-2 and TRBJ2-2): EAGVAQSPRYKIIEKRQSVAFWCNPISGHATLYWYQQILGQGPKLLIQFQNNGVVDDSQLPKDRFSAERLKGVDSTLKIQPAKLEDSAVYLCASSSTVDGTGELFFGEGSRLTVL.

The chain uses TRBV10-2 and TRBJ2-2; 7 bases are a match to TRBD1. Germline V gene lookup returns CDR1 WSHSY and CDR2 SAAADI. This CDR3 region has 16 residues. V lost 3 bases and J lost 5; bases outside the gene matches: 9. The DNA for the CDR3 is TGCGCCAGCAGTGATACGAACAGGGGCGGAACCGGGGAGCTGTTTTTT. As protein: CASSDTNRGGTGELFF.

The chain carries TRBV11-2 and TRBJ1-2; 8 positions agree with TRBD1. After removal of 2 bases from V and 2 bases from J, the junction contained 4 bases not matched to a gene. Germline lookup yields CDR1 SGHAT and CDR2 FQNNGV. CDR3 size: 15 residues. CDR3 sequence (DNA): TGTGCCAGCAGCTTACTCGGACAGGGCAACTATGGCTACACCTTC. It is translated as CASSLLGQGNYGYTF.

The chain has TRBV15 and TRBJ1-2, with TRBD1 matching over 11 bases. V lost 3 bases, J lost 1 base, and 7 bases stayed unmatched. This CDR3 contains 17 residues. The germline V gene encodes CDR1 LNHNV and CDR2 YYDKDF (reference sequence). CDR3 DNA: TGTGCCACCAGCAGCCGGGACAGGGGGTCATTTAACTATGGCTACACCTTC. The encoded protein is CATSSRDRGSFNYGYTF.

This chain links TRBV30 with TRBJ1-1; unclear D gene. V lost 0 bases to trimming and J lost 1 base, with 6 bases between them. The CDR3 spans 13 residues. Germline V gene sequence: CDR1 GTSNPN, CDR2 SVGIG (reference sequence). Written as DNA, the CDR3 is TGTGCCTGGAGTGTGGTGGGGAACACTGAAGCTTTCTTT. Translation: CAWSVVGNTEAFF.

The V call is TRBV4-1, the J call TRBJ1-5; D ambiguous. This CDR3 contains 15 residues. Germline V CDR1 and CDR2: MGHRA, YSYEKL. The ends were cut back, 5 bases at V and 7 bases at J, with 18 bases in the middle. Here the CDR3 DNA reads TGCGCCAGCAGCTCTTCCCCTCTTGGGGTCCAGCCCCAGCATTTT. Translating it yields CASSSSPLGVQPQHF.

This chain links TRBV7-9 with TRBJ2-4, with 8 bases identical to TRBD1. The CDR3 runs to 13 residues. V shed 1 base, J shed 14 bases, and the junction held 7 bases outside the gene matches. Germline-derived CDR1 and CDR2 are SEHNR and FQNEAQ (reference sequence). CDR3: CASSLEARQGKYF. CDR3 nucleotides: TGTGCCAGCAGCTTAGAGGCGCGACAGGGGAAGTACTTC.

Here the CDR3 DNA reads TGTGCCAGCAGTCTCGGCCTGCGACAGGGTGGTTTAAACATTCAGTACTTC. Its protein is CASSLGLRQGGLNIQYF. This chain joins TRBV27 and TRBJ2-4, with 7 bases aligning to TRBD1. The CDR3 length is 17 residues. The V gene's germline CDR1 is MNHEY and CDR2 SMNVEV (reference sequence). The V gene end was trimmed by 5 bases and the J gene end by 6 bases; junction bases not matched to a gene: 16.

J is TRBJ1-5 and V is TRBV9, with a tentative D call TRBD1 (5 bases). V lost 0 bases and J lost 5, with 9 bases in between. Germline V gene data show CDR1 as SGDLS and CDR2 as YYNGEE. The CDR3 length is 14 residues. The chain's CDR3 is CASSVGDGDQPQHF. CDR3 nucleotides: TGTGCCAGCAGCGTAGGGGACGGTGATCAGCCCCAGCATTTT. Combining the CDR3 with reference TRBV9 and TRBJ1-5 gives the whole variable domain DSGVTQTPKHLITATGQRVTLRCSPRSGDLSVYWYQQSLDQGLQFLIQYYNGEERAKGNILERFSAQQFPDLHSELNLSSLELGDSALYFCASSVGDGDQPQHFGDGTRLSIL.

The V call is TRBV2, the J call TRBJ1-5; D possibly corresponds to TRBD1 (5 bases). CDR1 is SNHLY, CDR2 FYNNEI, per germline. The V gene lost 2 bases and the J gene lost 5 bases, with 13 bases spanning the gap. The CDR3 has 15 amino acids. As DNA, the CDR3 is TGTGCCAGCAGTGAAAATTCAGGGCGGGATCAGCCCCAGCATTTT. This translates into CASSENSGRDQPQHF.

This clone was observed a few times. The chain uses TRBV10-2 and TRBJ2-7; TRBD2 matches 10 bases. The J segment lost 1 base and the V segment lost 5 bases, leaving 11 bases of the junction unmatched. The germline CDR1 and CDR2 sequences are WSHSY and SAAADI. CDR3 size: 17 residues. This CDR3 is CASSRTSGGAVSYEQYF. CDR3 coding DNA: TGCGCCAGCAGTAGAACGAGCGGGGGGGCCGTTTCCTACGAGCAGTACTTC.

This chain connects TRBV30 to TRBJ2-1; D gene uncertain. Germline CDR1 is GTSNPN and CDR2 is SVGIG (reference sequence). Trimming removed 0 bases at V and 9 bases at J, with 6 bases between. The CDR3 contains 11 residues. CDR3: CAWSVTFEQFF. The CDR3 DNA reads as TGTGCCTGGAGTGTGACCTTTGAGCAGTTCTTC.

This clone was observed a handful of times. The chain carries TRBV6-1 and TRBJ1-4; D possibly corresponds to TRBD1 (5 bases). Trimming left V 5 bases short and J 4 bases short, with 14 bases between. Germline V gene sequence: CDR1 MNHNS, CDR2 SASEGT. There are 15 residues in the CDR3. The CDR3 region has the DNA TGTGCCAGCAGTTCAAGGGGCAGTGGTAATGAAAAACTGTTTTTT. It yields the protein CASSSRGSGNEKLFF.

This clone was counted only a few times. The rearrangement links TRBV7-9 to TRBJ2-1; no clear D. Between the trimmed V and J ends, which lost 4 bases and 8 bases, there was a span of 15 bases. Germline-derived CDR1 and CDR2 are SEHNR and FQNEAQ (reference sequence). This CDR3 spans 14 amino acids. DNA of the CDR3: TGTGCCAGCAGCTCAACCCCGGCTCTGCATGAGCAGTTCTTC. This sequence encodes CASSSTPALHEQFF.

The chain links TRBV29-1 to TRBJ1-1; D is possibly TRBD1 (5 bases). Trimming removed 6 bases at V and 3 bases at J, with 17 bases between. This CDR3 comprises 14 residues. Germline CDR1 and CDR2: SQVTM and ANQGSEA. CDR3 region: CSVAPQVGYTEAFF. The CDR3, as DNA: TGCAGCGTAGCTCCACAGGTGGGGTACACTGAAGCTTTCTTT.

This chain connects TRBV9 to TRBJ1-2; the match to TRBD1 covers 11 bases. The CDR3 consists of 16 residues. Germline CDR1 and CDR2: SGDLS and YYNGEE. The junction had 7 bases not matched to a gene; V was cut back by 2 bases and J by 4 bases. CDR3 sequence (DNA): TGTGCCAGCAGCGTCGGACAGGGGGCGCGGAGCTATGGCTACACCTTC. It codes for CASSVGQGARSYGYTF.

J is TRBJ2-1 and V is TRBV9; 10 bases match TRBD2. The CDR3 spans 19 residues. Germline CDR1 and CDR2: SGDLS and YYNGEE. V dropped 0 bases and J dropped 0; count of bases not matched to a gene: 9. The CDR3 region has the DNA TGTGCCAGCAGCGTAGCCGGGGCTAGCGGGGGAGTCTCCTACAATGAGCAGTTCTTC. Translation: CASSVAGASGGVSYNEQFF. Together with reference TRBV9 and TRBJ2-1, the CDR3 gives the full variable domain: DSGVTQTPKHLITATGQRVTLRCSPRSGDLSVYWYQQSLDQGLQFLIQYYNGEERAKGNILERFSAQQFPDLHSELNLSSLELGDSALYFCASSVAGASGGVSYNEQFFGPGTRLTVL.

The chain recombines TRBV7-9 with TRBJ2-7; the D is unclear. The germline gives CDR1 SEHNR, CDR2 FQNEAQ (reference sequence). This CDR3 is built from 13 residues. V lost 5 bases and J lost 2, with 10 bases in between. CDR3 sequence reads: CASSQKTAYEQYF. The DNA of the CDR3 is TGTGCCAGCAGCCAAAAAACCGCCTACGAGCAGTACTTC.

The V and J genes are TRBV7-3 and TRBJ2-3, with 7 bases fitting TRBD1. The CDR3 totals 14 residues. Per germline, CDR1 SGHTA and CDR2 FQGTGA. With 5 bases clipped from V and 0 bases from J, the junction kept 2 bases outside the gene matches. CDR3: CASSLGQSTDTQYF. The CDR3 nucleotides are TGTGCCAGCAGCCTGGGACAGAGCACAGATACGCAGTATTTT.

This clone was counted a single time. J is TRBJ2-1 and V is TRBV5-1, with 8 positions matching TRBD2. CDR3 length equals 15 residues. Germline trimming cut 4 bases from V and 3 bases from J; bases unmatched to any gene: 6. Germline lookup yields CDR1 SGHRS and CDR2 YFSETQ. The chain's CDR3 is CASSTGGAGYNEQFF. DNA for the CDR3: TGCGCCAGCAGCACCGGGGGGGCGGGCTACAATGAGCAGTTCTTC. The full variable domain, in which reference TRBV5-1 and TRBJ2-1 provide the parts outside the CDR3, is KAGVTQTPRYLIKTRGQQVTLSCSPISGHRSVSWYQQTPGQGLQFLFEYFSETQRNKGNFPGRFSGRQFSNSRSEMNVSTLELGDSALYLCASSTGGAGYNEQFFGPGTRLTVL.

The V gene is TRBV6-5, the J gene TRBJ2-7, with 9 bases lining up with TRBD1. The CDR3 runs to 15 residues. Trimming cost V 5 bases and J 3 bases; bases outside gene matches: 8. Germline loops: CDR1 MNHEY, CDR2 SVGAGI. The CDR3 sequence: CASSQQGAAGYEQYF. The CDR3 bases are TGTGCCAGCAGTCAACAGGGGGCAGCTGGCTACGAGCAGTACTTC.

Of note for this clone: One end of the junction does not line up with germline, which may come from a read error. CDR3 sequence: CASSQDRAHPYF. In nucleotides, the CDR3 is TGCGCCAGCAGCCAAGATAGGGCTCACCCTTACTTC. V is TRBV4-1 and J is TRBJ1-2; D ambiguous. The CDR3 is made up of 12 amino acids. The V gene's germline CDR1 is MGHRA and CDR2 YSYEKL.

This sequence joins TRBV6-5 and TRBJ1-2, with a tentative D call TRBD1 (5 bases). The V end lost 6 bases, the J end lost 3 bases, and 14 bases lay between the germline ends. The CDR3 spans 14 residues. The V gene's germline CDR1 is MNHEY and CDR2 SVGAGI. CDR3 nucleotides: TGTGCCAGCAGGAGGGGTATCACTCACTATGGCTACACCTTC. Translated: CASRRGITHYGYTF.

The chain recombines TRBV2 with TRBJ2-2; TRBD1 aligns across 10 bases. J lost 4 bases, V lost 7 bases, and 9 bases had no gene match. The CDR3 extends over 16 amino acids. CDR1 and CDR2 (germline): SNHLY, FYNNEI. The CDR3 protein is CASKKGQGIGTGELFF. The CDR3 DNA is TGTGCCAGCAAAAAGGGACAGGGGATAGGCACCGGGGAGCTGTTTTTT.

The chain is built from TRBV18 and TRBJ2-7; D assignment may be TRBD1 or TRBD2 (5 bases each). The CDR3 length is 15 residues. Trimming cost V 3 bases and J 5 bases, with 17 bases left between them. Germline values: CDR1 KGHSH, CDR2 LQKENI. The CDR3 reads CASSPSKGSGNEQYF. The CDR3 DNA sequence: TGTGCCAGCTCACCCAGTAAGGGGAGTGGGAACGAGCAGTACTTC.

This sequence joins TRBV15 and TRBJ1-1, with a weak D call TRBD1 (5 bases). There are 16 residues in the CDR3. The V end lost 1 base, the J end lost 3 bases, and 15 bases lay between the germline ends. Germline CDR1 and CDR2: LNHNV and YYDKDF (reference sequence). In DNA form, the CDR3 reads TGTGCCACCAGCAGAGGATTCTTCAGGGACGACACTGAAGCTTTCTTT. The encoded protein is CATSRGFFRDDTEAFF.